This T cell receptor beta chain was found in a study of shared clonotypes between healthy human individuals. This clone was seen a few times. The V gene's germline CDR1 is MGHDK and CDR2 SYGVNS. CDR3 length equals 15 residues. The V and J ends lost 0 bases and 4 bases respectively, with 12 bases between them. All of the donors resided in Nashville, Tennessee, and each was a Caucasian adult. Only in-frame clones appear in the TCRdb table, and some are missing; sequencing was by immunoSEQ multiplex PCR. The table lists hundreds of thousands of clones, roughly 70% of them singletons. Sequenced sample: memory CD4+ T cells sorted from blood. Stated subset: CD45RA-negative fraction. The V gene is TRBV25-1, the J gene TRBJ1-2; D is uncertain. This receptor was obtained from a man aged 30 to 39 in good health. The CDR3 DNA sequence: TGTGCCAGCAGTGAATACAAGGGAGCGGCCTATGGCTACACCTTC. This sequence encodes CASSEYKGAAYGYTF.